This is a list of T cell receptor beta chains from one sample in a study of beta chain features in type 1 diabetes. Sequencing was performed with immunoSEQ multiplex PCR; in TCRdb, only in-frame clones are kept and a portion is missing. This table holds 300,000 to 400,000 clones, roughly 13% found once. The source material was naive CD4+ T cells from blood. These receptors all stem from a woman younger than 35 with type 1 diabetes. The CDR3 runs from the conserved cysteine through the conserved F or W. Each record gives: V gene, clone size, D gene, J gene, CDR3 DNA, CDR3 protein. D genes are given only for firm matches. Clone size is given for some rows only: seen once, a few or many times, or a class if the clone is expanded.

TRBV5-1	few	NA	TRBJ1-4	TGCGCCAGCAAGCGAGGCAGTAGGACTAATGAAAAACTGTTTTTT	CASKRGSRTNEKLFF
TRBV7-9	NA	TRBD2	TRBJ2-3	TGTGCCAGCAGCTCTAGCGGGAAGGCAGATACGCAGTATTTT	CASSSSGKADTQYF
TRBV9	NA	NA	TRBJ2-6	TGTGCCAGCAGCGTCACAACCAACTCTGGGGCCAACGTCCTGACTTTC	CASSVTTNSGANVLTF
TRBV7-9	once	TRBD1	TRBJ2-1	TGTGCCAGCAGTCCCCCGGGACAGGGGACGTACAATGAGCAGTTCTTC	CASSPPGQGTYNEQFF
TRBV7-2	few	TRBD2	TRBJ2-1	TGTGCCAGCAGCGCCGCCGGACTAGCGGGAGGAATAGGGAATGAGCAGTTCTTC	CASSAAGLAGGIGNEQFF
TRBV4-1	NA	NA	TRBJ2-2	TGCGCCAGCAGCCTTTCGACCGGTACCTGGAGGAACACCGGGGAGCTGTTTTTT	CASSLSTGTWRNTGELFF
TRBV9	few	TRBD2	TRBJ2-1	TGTGCCAGCGCTCAGACTAGCTACTACAATGAGCAGTTCTTC	CASAQTSYYNEQFF
TRBV28	NA	TRBD1	TRBJ2-6	TGTGCCAGCAGCAACCCGGGACAGGGTTTACCTGGGGCCAACGTCCTGACTTTC	CASSNPGQGLPGANVLTF
TRBV5-4	NA	TRBD2	TRBJ2-1	TGTGCCAGCAGCCCCGGGACTAGCAGTGAGCAGTTCTTC	CASSPGTSSEQFF
TRBV25-1	few	NA	TRBJ2-7	TGTGCCAGCAGTGAAGACAGAACTCCCTACGAGCAGTACTTC	CASSEDRTPYEQYF
TRBV20-1	few	TRBD2	TRBJ2-3	TGCAGTGCTAGAGGTAGCGGGGAGCAGTATTTT	CSARGSGEQYF
TRBV28	few	TRBD1	TRBJ1-5	TGTGCCCATGGACAGGGTGGTCCGCCCCAGCATTTT	CAHGQGGPPQHF
TRBV5-1	few	TRBD1	TRBJ1-1	TGCGCCAGCAGCTTGGGACAGGGGGGCGCTGAAGCTTTCTTT	CASSLGQGGAEAFF
TRBV7-9	few	NA	TRBJ2-1	TGTGCCAGCAGGTTGCAATCCGGGAGCAATGAGCAGTTCTTC	CASRLQSGSNEQFF
TRBV5-1	NA	TRBD2	TRBJ2-1	TGCGCCAGCAGGACCCAGACTAGCGGGGGCAATGAGCAGTTCTTC	CASRTQTSGGNEQFF
TRBV18	few	NA	TRBJ1-2	TGTGCCAGCTCACCACAAACAGGATATGGCTACACCTTC	CASSPQTGYGYTF
TRBV28	NA	NA	TRBJ2-2	TGTGCCAGCAGTTTTGGCAGGGTTGACACCGGGGAGCTGTTTTTT	CASSFGRVDTGELFF
TRBV7-9	NA	NA	TRBJ1-1	TGTGCCAGCAGGCCGGGTGTGGAGAACACTGAAGCTTTCTTT	CASRPGVENTEAFF
TRBV5-6	NA	NA	TRBJ2-7	TGTGCCAGCAGCTCAGACATACCCTACGAGCAGTACTTC	CASSSDIPYEQYF
TRBV4-2	NA	TRBD2	TRBJ2-1	TGTGCCAGCAGCCCGATAGGGACTAGCGGTACCCTTTACAATGAGCAGTTCTTC	CASSPIGTSGTLYNEQFF
TRBV6-6	few	TRBD1	TRBJ1-1	TGTGCCAGCTTCCCGGGACAGACGAACACTGAAGCTTTCTTT	CASFPGQTNTEAFF
TRBV27	few	TRBD1	TRBJ2-7	TGTGCCAGCAGTTTACCAGGGGGCTACGAGCAGTACTTC	CASSLPGGYEQYF
TRBV18	few	TRBD1	TRBJ2-4	TGTGCCAGCTCACCAATACAGGGGGGCGGCAAAAACATTCAGTACTTC	CASSPIQGGGKNIQYF
TRBV9	NA	TRBD2	TRBJ2-5	TGTGCCAGCAGCGCGGCTAGCGGGAGATACCAAGAGACCCAGTACTTC	CASSAASGRYQETQYF
TRBV2	few	NA	TRBJ2-1	TGTGCCACCCGACTAGAATTGAATGAGCAGTTCTTC	CATRLELNEQFF
TRBV7-3	few	TRBD2	TRBJ2-1	TGTGCCAGCAGCATAAGTGGGACTAGATACAATGAGCAGTTCTTC	CASSISGTRYNEQFF
TRBV5-1	few	TRBD2	TRBJ2-7	TGCGCCAGCAGCTCACTAGCGGGAGGCTCCTACGAGCAGTACTTC	CASSSLAGGSYEQYF
TRBV7-2	few	NA	TRBJ2-5	TGTGCCAGCAGCTTAGCCCCCCCGGGGACATCGGAGACCCAGTACTTC	CASSLAPPGTSETQYF
TRBV7-2	NA	NA	TRBJ2-3	TGTGCCAGCAGCTTACGCGGCAGGGGCGAAGATACGCAGTATTTT	CASSLRGRGEDTQYF
TRBV27	NA	TRBD1	TRBJ1-2	TGTGCCAGCAGTTCCACAGTACAGGGGGCGAGGGGCTACACCTTC	CASSSTVQGARGYTF
TRBV2	NA	NA	TRBJ2-5	TGTGCCAGCAGAGGGGACCAAGAGACCCAGTACTTC	CASRGDQETQYF
TRBV2	NA	TRBD2	TRBJ2-2	TGTGCCAGCTACGTCTTTAGCGGGACGAACACCGGGGAGCTGTTTTTT	CASYVFSGTNTGELFF
TRBV6-6	few	NA	TRBJ1-5	TGTGCCAGCAGTTTTCCGAATCAGCCCCAGCATTTT	CASSFPNQPQHF
TRBV28	NA	NA	TRBJ2-6	TGTGCCAGCAGTTCGACAGTCTCTGGGGCCAACGTCCTGACTTTC	CASSSTVSGANVLTF
TRBV6-6	few	TRBD2	TRBJ2-5	TGTGCCAGCAGTTACCAACTAGCGGGATTGTCAGAGACCCAGTACTTC	CASSYQLAGLSETQYF
TRBV9	NA	TRBD1	TRBJ2-3	TGTGCCAGCAGCGGACAGGGGGCAGATACGCAGTATTTT	CASSGQGADTQYF
TRBV5-6	few	TRBD2	TRBJ2-1	TGTGCCAGCAGCTTGGTAGGGACTAGACTACTCAATGAGCAGTTCTTC	CASSLVGTRLLNEQFF
TRBV15	few	TRBD1	TRBJ2-4	TGTGCCACCAGCGTAACAGGGACAGGCTTAGCCAAAAACATTCAGTACTTC	CATSVTGTGLAKNIQYF
TRBV29-1	many	NA	TRBJ2-1	TGCAGCGTTGAAGACCCCTTGTACAATGAGCAGTTCTTC	CSVEDPLYNEQFF
TRBV30	NA	TRBD2	TRBJ2-5	TGTGCCTGGAGTGTGTTGCGGACTAGCGGGGCGCCATTGATTCAAGAGACCCAGTACTTC	CAWSVLRTSGAPLIQETQYF
TRBV2	few	NA	TRBJ1-2	TGTGCCAGCAGTGAGATGGTACAGGGCTCTGGCTACACCTTC	CASSEMVQGSGYTF
TRBV2	NA	TRBD1	TRBJ2-7	TGTGCCAGCAGTGGGACAGGGCCTTCCTACGAGCAGTACTTC	CASSGTGPSYEQYF
TRBV15	NA	NA	TRBJ2-5	TGTGCCACCAGCGGAGAGATATACAAAGAGACCCAGTACTTC	CATSGEIYKETQYF
TRBV7-8	NA	TRBD1	TRBJ2-7	TGTGCCAGCAGCTCTCGACAGGGAGCGTACGAGCAGTACTTC	CASSSRQGAYEQYF
TRBV7-9	NA	NA	TRBJ2-2	TGTGCCAGCAGTTCTCCAGGGAACACCGGGGAGCTGTTTTTT	CASSSPGNTGELFF
TRBV11-3	NA	TRBD1	TRBJ1-2	TGTGCCAGCAGCCGGACAGGGGTGGAGGGCTACACCTTC	CASSRTGVEGYTF
TRBV28	NA	NA	TRBJ1-1	TGTGCCAGCAGTTCCCCTTACACTGAAGCTTTCTTT	CASSSPYTEAFF
TRBV5-4	NA	NA	TRBJ2-5	TGTGCCAGCAGCTTGGGGTGGGCCGGCCAAGAGACCCAGTACTTC	CASSLGWAGQETQYF
TRBV7-9	few	TRBD2	TRBJ2-1	TGTGCCAGCAGCTTACCGGGGGGATCCCGTCATCATGAGCAGTTCTTC	CASSLPGGSRHHEQFF
TRBV14	NA	NA	TRBJ1-1	TGTGCCAGCAGCCAGGAGATGAACACTGAAGCTTTCTTT	CASSQEMNTEAFF
TRBV30	few	TRBD1	TRBJ1-1	TGTGCCTGGGCGCGACAGGGGAACACTGAAGCTTTCTTT	CAWARQGNTEAFF
TRBV16	few	NA	TRBJ2-1	TGTGCCAGCAGCCGCGAAAGCGGCAGAATTTACAATGAGCAGTTCTTC	CASSRESGRIYNEQFF